This TCR beta chain emerged from a study of multiple sclerosis patients with progressive multifocal leukoencephalopathy. Using immunoSEQ multiplex PCR, the repertoire was profiled, and TCRdb retains in-frame clones only, with some absent. The sample contains 29,000 or so clones, roughly 90% of which appear only once. The germline gives CDR1 MNHNS, CDR2 SASEGT. The CDR3 length is 15 residues. The germline V and J ends were trimmed by 1 base and 1 base, with 9 bases remaining between them. Specified time point: 5 to 6 months of natalizumab therapy. The material sequenced was PBMCs, taken from a patient treated with natalizumab. This TCR derives from a human donor with multiple sclerosis. The rearrangement uses TRBV6-1 and TRBJ2-3; D not certain. The CDR3: CASSEGGLGTDTQYF. The DNA of the CDR3 is TGTGCCAGCAGTGAAGGTGGCTTGGGCACAGATACGCAGTATTTT.